This TCR beta chain stems from a study of tumor and adjacent non-tumor tissue in lung cancer. Looking at the study overall: There were about twelve adenocarcinoma, 2 squamous cell carcinoma and 1 small cell lung cancer cases.

RNA was extracted from bulk tissue without any cell sorting. Turning to this clonotype: As yet, its antigen is unknown. This CDR3 is missing its conserved last phenylalanine or tryptophan, likely due to a read error.

Study observations and caveats: Normal lung showed higher cumulative top 100 clone frequency than tumor. Higher tumor TCR diversity was associated with shorter survival.

This CDR3 has 15 amino acids. Germline V gene data show CDR1 as SGHAT and CDR2 as FQDESV (reference sequence). TCRbeta libraries were built with three rounds of nested PCR, modified from ARM-PCR. TCRdb reanalysed the multiplex PCR reads using MiXCR and keeps one entry per CDR3 protein. The sample includes tens of thousands of distinct CDR3 sequences, around 70% of them seen just once. The sequencing sample was made of lung tumor tissue. The sequence was collected from a woman aged 70-85 years with non-small cell lung cancer. This chain links TRBV11-1 with TRBJ2-1; D is undetermined. The CDR3 DNA is TGTACCAGCAGCCCCGCTGGAATCAGGAGCGATGAGCAGTTCCTC. Protein product: CTSSPAGIRSDEQFL.